The 5 T cell receptor beta chains below all came from one sample that was sequenced in a study of beta chain features in type 1 diabetes. Their antigens remain unidentified. General study findings and limits: People with Type 1 diabetes carried modestly yet significantly shorter TCRB CDR3s in all four CD4+ subsets.

The entirety of the isolated RNA underwent reverse transcription, so expressed TCRB transcripts were sequenced. Repertoires were generated with immunoSEQ multiplex PCR, while TCRdb's copy carries only in-frame clones and drops some. The data hold roughly 70,000 clones, with roughly 50% observed a single time. The sample was central memory CD4+ T cells from blood. These receptors all come from a man between 25 and 39 years old with type 1 diabetes.

The gene calls are TRBV6-6 and TRBJ2-7, with D unresolved. The CDR3 consists of 15 residues. The V end was cut by 3 bases, the J end by 2 bases, with 14 bases between. Looked up from germline, CDR1 is MNHNY and CDR2 is SVGAGI (reference sequence). CDR3 bases: TGTGCCAGCAGTTATGCCCCTGGGCAGGCCTACGAGCAGTACTTC. Its translation: CASSYAPGQAYEQYF.

This clone appeared a single time. The chain uses TRBV5-1 and TRBJ2-3, with 11 bases identical to TRBD2. The CDR3 covers 16 residues. Trimming cost V 4 bases and J 2 bases; bases outside gene matches: 6. CDR1 is SGHRS and CDR2 is YFSETQ in the germline V gene. CDR3 bases: TGCGCCAGCAGCCCTCGTAGCGGGAGGGCCACAGATACGCAGTATTTT. Residues: CASSPRSGRATDTQYF. The entire variable domain, with the rest obtained from reference TRBV5-1 and TRBJ2-3, is as follows: KAGVTQTPRYLIKTRGQQVTLSCSPISGHRSVSWYQQTPGQGLQFLFEYFSETQRNKGNFPGRFSGRQFSNSRSEMNVSTLELGDSALYLCASSPRSGRATDTQYFGPGTRLTVL.

This chain uses TRBV14 with TRBJ1-1; D gene ambiguous. Trimming shortened V by 4 bases and J by 4 bases, and 7 bases separated the two germline ends. In germline, CDR1 is SGHDN, CDR2 FVKESK. This CDR3 has 12 residues. The CDR3, as DNA: TGTGCCAGCAGCCTCCAGTTCACTGAAGCTTTCTTT. Amino acids: CASSLQFTEAFF.

The V gene is TRBV5-8, the J gene TRBJ1-5; a weak D match, TRBD1 (6 bases). The CDR3 runs 14 residues. Looked up from germline, CDR1 is SGHTS and CDR2 is YDEGEE. Trimming cost V 4 bases and J 12 bases, with 20 bases left between them. The CDR3 nucleotides are TGTGCCAGCAGCCAAGGGGTCACAGGGAATCACCAGCATTTT. Amino acid sequence: CASSQGVTGNHQHF.

This sequence joins TRBV6-5 and TRBJ2-5, with 9 bases matching TRBD1. The J segment lost 7 bases and the V segment lost 0 bases, leaving 9 bases of the junction unmatched. The CDR3 runs to 16 residues. CDR1 MNHEY and CDR2 SVGAGI come from the germline V gene. For the CDR3, the DNA is TGTGCCAGCAGTTACTCCTCGACAGGGGGGTACGGGACCCAGTACTTC. Its translation: CASSYSSTGGYGTQYF.